This T cell receptor (beta chain) comes out of a study of T cells in Graves' hyperthyroidism and ophthalmopathy. The study's findings and limits: The model forecast ophthalmopathy, anticipating it by a median roughly 6.5 months before onset.

Patients were excluded because of uncontrolled infection, other autoimmune disease, pregnancy or lactation. CDR3 size: 14 residues. The V gene's germline CDR1 is SGHTA and CDR2 FQGTGA. V was pared by 2 bases and J by 1 base, with 8 bases between. This clonotype has only a few counts. The antigen is undetermined. Amplification yielded TCR beta CDR3 regions, with RNA transcripts as the source. The TCR CDR3 first-round RT-PCR relied on the HTBI primer set. TCRdb redid the calling of the multiplex PCR reads with MiXCR, one entry per CDR3 protein. The sample holds some 360,000 distinct CDR3 sequences; roughly 13% are singletons and the top ten take roughly 11%.

V gene TRBV7-3 combines with J gene TRBJ1-1, with TRBD1 as a possible D gene (5 bases). The sequencing input was blood. The TCR sequence derives from a woman aged 55-70 years with Graves' hyperthyroidism. The DNA for the CDR3 is TGTGCCAGCAGCTTATCCAGGGAGAACACTGAAGCTTTCTTT. This gives the protein CASSLSRENTEAFF.